The 8 T cell receptor beta chains below all came from one sample that was sequenced in a study of early T cells in non-severe SARS-CoV-2 infection. MiXCR, applied by TCRdb to the 5' RACE reads, yields one record per CDR3 protein. The data show more than 55,000 distinct CDR3 sequences, 4.5% to 7.5% seen once. The source material was whole blood, sampled at baseline. Receptors were obtained from an adult who was a healthcare worker with PCR-confirmed SARS-CoV-2 infection or an uninfected control (not recorded which).

This clonotype was counted at least ten times. The chain recombines TRBV4-3 with TRBJ1-1; the D is unclear. The V end lost 0 bases, the J end lost 3 bases, and 11 bases lay between the germline ends. This CDR3 spans 15 amino acids. Germline assignment: CDR1 LGHNA and CDR2 YSLEER. The CDR3 DNA reads as TGCGCCAGCAGCCAAGAAACGGGTCTTCACACTGAAGCTTTCTTT. It encodes CASSQETGLHTEAFF.

This clonotype was counted only a few times. J is TRBJ2-1 and V is TRBV12-3 or TRBV12-4; D is unclear. The V gene lost 3 bases and the J gene lost 9 bases, with 12 bases spanning the gap. The CDR3 runs 13 residues. The CDR3 DNA follows: TGTGCCAGCAGTTTCGCCGGTCCCGGTGAGCAGTTCTTC. Its translation: CASSFAGPGEQFF.

This clonotype has only a few counts. This sequence joins TRBV28 and TRBJ2-7, with 16 bases matching TRBD2. Germline values: CDR1 MDHEN, CDR2 SYDVKM. The CDR3 has 16 amino acids. V shed 6 bases, J shed 6 bases, and the junction held 8 bases outside the gene matches. The CDR3 protein is CASRGGGTSGRGEQYF. In nucleotides, the CDR3 is TGTGCCAGCAGGGGAGGTGGGACTAGCGGGAGGGGCGAGCAGTACTTC.

There are many counts of this clonotype. V and J are TRBV10-3 and TRBJ2-3, with a weak D call TRBD1 (6 bases). Trimming pared 2 bases from V and 2 bases from J, leaving 11 bases between. Germline V gene data show CDR1 as ENHRY and CDR2 as SYGVKD. The CDR3 covers 15 residues. DNA for the CDR3: TGTGCCATCAGTGAGGGGGGCGCAGACACAGATACGCAGTATTTT. It codes for CAISEGGADTDTQYF.

In this sample, this clonotype turned up many times. J is TRBJ2-1 and V is TRBV6-1; TRBD2 agrees at 10 bases. The length of the CDR3 is 16 residues. In germline, CDR1 is MNHNS, CDR2 SASEGT. After removal of 6 bases from V and 1 base from J, the junction contained 6 bases not matched to a gene. The CDR3 DNA reads TGTGCCAGCAGCCTGCTGACTAGCGGGTCCTACAATGAGCAGTTCTTC. Its protein is CASSLLTSGSYNEQFF.

In this sample, this clonotype turned up many times. The rearrangement joins TRBV7-3 to TRBJ2-3, with D unresolved. Trimming pared 2 bases from V and 1 base from J, leaving 4 bases between. The CDR3 covers 13 residues. CDR1 is SGHTA, CDR2 FQGTGA, per germline. The CDR3 DNA is TGTGCCAGCAGCTTACTTCGCACAGATACGCAGTATTTT. Its protein is CASSLLRTDTQYF.

Many counts were recorded for this clonotype. This chain uses TRBV29-1 with TRBJ2-3, with D perhaps TRBD2 (6 bases). The CDR3 has 15 amino acids. V lost 8 bases and J 2 bases, leaving 20 bases between the germline ends. Germline lookup yields CDR1 SQVTM and CDR2 ANQGSEA. The CDR3 coding sequence is TGCAGCTTCATGGGGGGAACCTCGACCACAGATACGCAGTATTTT. This encodes CSFMGGTSTTDTQYF.

This clonotype has only a few counts. The genes are TRBV25-1 and TRBJ2-1; 13 bases map to TRBD2. Germline CDR1 MGHDK, CDR2 SYGVNS. Trimming took 5 bases from V and 8 from J; bases not matched to a gene: 3. The CDR3 extends over 14 amino acids. CDR3 residues: CASSRLAGGHEQFF. The CDR3 DNA reads as TGTGCCAGCAGTCGACTAGCGGGAGGTCATGAGCAGTTCTTC.